The 22 T cell receptor beta chains listed next were all sequenced from one sample in a study of cytotoxic CD8 clonotypes in ibrutinib-treated CLL. Sequencing was performed with immunoSEQ multiplex PCR; in TCRdb, only in-frame clones are kept and a portion is missing. This sample has about 310,000 clones, with about 80% found just once. The specimen was PBMCs, collected before ibrutinib treatment. These receptors all stem from a human donor with chronic lymphocytic leukemia.

This clone was seen a single time. The CDR3 here is CASSEIELASGRPYEQYF. The DNA of the CDR3 is TGTGCCAGCAGTGAAATAGAACTGGCTAGCGGGAGACCCTACGAGCAGTACTTC. The chain combines TRBV6-1 with TRBJ2-7; 10 bases align to TRBD2. CDR3 length equals 18 residues. Losses at the gene ends were 2 bases for V and 2 bases for J; bases not matched to a gene: 12. Germline V gene lookup returns CDR1 MNHNS and CDR2 SASEGT.

The chain links TRBV13 to TRBJ2-7, with TRBD2 matching over 12 bases. The CDR3 loop spans 14 amino acids. Germline V CDR1 and CDR2: PRHDT, FYEKMQ (reference sequence). Losses at the gene ends were 7 bases for V and 2 bases for J; bases not matched to a gene: 3. The chain's CDR3 is CASKLAGGPYEQYF. CDR3 nucleotides: TGTGCCAGCAAGCTAGCGGGAGGGCCCTACGAGCAGTACTTC.

The chain joins TRBV19 to TRBJ2-5, with 7 bases matching TRBD1. The CDR3 runs 14 residues. Per germline, CDR1 LNHDA and CDR2 SQIVND (reference sequence). V gave up 6 bases and J gave up 3 bases; unmatched junction bases: 7. The CDR3 loop is CASSRDSFKETQYF. CDR3 sequence (DNA): TGTGCCAGTAGCCGGGACAGTTTTAAAGAGACCCAGTACTTC.

The chain recombines TRBV7-2 with TRBJ2-3; no clear D. V dropped 1 base and J dropped 0 bases, with 8 bases sitting between them. CDR3 length equals 15 residues. CDR1 and CDR2 (germline): SGHTA, FQGNSA. CDR3 amino acids: CASSLVGTSTDTQYF. In DNA, the CDR3 is TGTGCCAGCAGCTTAGTTGGTACTAGCACAGATACGCAGTATTTT.

The rearrangement joins TRBV15 to TRBJ2-1, with 13 bases fitting TRBD2. V trimming: 1 base; J trimming: 8 bases; junction bases outside the gene matches: 5. CDR3 length equals 16 residues. CDR1 and CDR2 from the germline V gene are LNHNV and YYDKDF (reference sequence). CDR3 in DNA: TGTGCCACCAGCAGAGGGACTAGCGGGAGTGTGGATGAGCAGTTCTTC. Its translation: CATSRGTSGSVDEQFF.

The chain carries TRBV19 and TRBJ2-5; TRBD1 or TRBD2 may be the D gene (5 bases each). The CDR3 runs to 13 residues. The germline V and J ends were trimmed by 3 bases and 9 bases, with 14 bases remaining between them. CDR1 and CDR2 (germline): LNHDA, SQIVND (reference sequence). DNA of the CDR3: TGTGCCAGTAGTATTTCGGGGACCTCGCCCCAGTACTTC. Its translation is CASSISGTSPQYF.

This rearrangement joins TRBV30 to TRBJ2-2; 10 nucleotides align to TRBD2. V was pared by 1 base and J by 3 bases, with 8 bases of the junction left unmatched. The CDR3 length is 17 residues. Per the germline V gene, CDR1 is GTSNPN and CDR2 is SVGIG (reference sequence). For the CDR3, the DNA is TGTGCCTGGAGTGGGGGACTAGCGTCCATAGACACCGGGGAGCTGTTTTTT. Translated, it gives CAWSGGLASIDTGELFF.

The chain carries TRBV11-1 and TRBJ2-7; 7 bases map to TRBD1. Germline CDR1 is SGHAT and CDR2 is FQDESV (reference sequence). The length of the CDR3 is 15 residues. The trim removed 5 bases at V and 0 bases at J, leaving 7 bases unmatched. Here the CDR3 DNA reads TGTGCCAGCAGCGACGGGACAGCTCCCTCCTACGAGCAGTACTTC. It specifies CASSDGTAPSYEQYF.

The chain combines TRBV6-5 with TRBJ2-3; TRBD2 might be the D (5 bases). The CDR3 consists of 15 residues. V lost 0 bases and J lost 6, with 13 bases in between. Germline V gene sequence: CDR1 MNHEY, CDR2 SVGAGI. The CDR3 is CASSYSIQTTDTQYF. The CDR3 DNA is TGTGCCAGCAGTTACTCGATTCAGACTACGGATACGCAGTATTTT.

V and J are TRBV7-9 and TRBJ2-7; the D gene is possibly TRBD1 (6 bases). The CDR3 runs 15 residues. Per germline, CDR1 SEHNR and CDR2 FQNEAQ (reference sequence). Between the trimmed V and J ends, which lost 6 bases and 0 bases, there was a span of 15 bases. CDR3 in amino acids: CASSSTRDISYEQYF. CDR3 sequence (DNA): TGTGCCAGCAGTTCAACTCGGGACATCTCCTACGAGCAGTACTTC.

The chain couples TRBV4-1 to TRBJ2-1, with 14 bases identical to TRBD2. Trimming took 3 bases from V and 7 from J; bases not matched to a gene: 5. Germline V gives CDR1 MGHRA, CDR2 YSYEKL. The CDR3 sequence is 16 residues long. The CDR3 sequence is CASSQAGTSGSNEQFF. CDR3 sequence (DNA): TGCGCCAGCAGCCAGGCCGGGACTAGCGGGAGTAATGAGCAGTTCTTC.

The V gene is TRBV18, the J gene TRBJ1-5, with TRBD1 matching 7 bases. Germline loops: CDR1 KGHSH, CDR2 LQKENI. The CDR3 sequence is 14 residues long. V trimming: 2 bases; J trimming: 9 bases; junction bases outside the gene matches: 7. This CDR3 reads CASSPSRGDPPQHF. The CDR3 nucleotides read TGTGCCAGCTCACCATCCAGGGGGGATCCGCCCCAGCATTTT. Full variable domain (rest looked up from reference TRBV18 and TRBJ1-5): NAGVMQNPRHLVRRRGQEARLRCSPMKGHSHVYWYRQLPEEGLKFMVYLQKENIIDESGMPKERFSAEFPKEGPSILRIQQVVRGDSAAYFCASSPSRGDPPQHFGDGTRLSIL.

This clone was detected only a few times. CDR3 residues: CASSLRLGNTEAFF. Written as DNA, the CDR3 is TGCGCCAGCAGCTTGAGACTCGGGAACACTGAAGCTTTCTTT. V is TRBV5-1 and J is TRBJ1-1; D is ambiguous. Between the trimmed V and J ends, which lost 1 base and 1 base, there was a span of 8 bases. The CDR3 contains 14 residues. The germline V gene encodes CDR1 SGHRS and CDR2 YFSETQ.

The DNA for the CDR3 is TGTGCCAGCAGCTATTATCCACCCGATTTAGCGGGATATGTTGAGCAGTTCTTC. It specifies CASSYYPPDLAGYVEQFF. The chain links TRBV11-2 to TRBJ2-1; TRBD2 aligns across 8 bases. Germline V lookup: CDR1 SGHAT, CDR2 FQNNGV. The CDR3 contains 18 residues. V trimming: 4 bases; J trimming: 9 bases; junction bases outside the gene matches: 20.

The rearrangement links TRBV6-1 to TRBJ1-1; possible D gene TRBD1, 6 bases. This CDR3 spans 10 amino acids. The germline CDR1 and CDR2 sequences are MNHNS and SASEGT. The CDR3 bases are TGTGCAGGGGGAGGGACTGAAGCTTTCTTT. Protein: CAGGGTEAFF.

The genes are TRBV19 and TRBJ2-1, with TRBD2 identical over 8 bases. The V segment lost 5 bases and the J segment 5 bases; nucleotides outside the gene matches: 8. The CDR3 runs to 15 residues. Germline loops: CDR1 LNHDA, CDR2 SQIVND (reference sequence). CDR3 amino acids: CASSPRTSRHNEQFF. CDR3 in DNA: TGTGCCAGTAGTCCCAGGACTAGCCGTCACAATGAGCAGTTCTTC.

The genes are TRBV5-1 and TRBJ1-2; TRBD1 matches at 7 bases. Losses at the gene ends were 0 bases for V and 4 bases for J; bases not matched to a gene: 6. The CDR3 consists of 15 residues. Germline CDR1 and CDR2: SGHRS and YFSETQ. The CDR3, as DNA: TGCGCCAGCAGCTTGGAGGTAGGGGGCATCTATGGCTACACCTTC. This translates into CASSLEVGGIYGYTF.

The gene calls are TRBV18 and TRBJ2-1; TRBD1 matches 7 bases. After removal of 1 base from V and 3 bases from J, the junction contained 3 bases not matched to a gene. Germline V CDR1 and CDR2: KGHSH, LQKENI. The CDR3 loop spans 15 amino acids. The CDR3 reads CASSPQTGVYNEQFF. CDR3 coding DNA: TGTGCCAGCTCACCACAAACAGGGGTCTACAATGAGCAGTTCTTC.

The rearrangement uses TRBV7-3 and TRBJ2-3, with TRBD1 matching 7 bases. Germline loops: CDR1 SGHTA, CDR2 FQGTGA. The CDR3 is 13 amino acids. With V trimmed by 6 bases and J by 5 bases, 5 bases remained unmatched. The CDR3 reads CASSSTGRDTQYF. The CDR3 region has the DNA TGTGCCAGCAGTTCGACAGGGAGAGATACGCAGTATTTT.

This chain links TRBV4-1 with TRBJ1-5; 8 bases align to TRBD1. CDR1 MGHRA and CDR2 YSYEKL come from the germline V gene. The CDR3 is made up of 18 amino acids. J gave up 0 bases and V 6 bases, and 13 bases lay outside the gene matches. The CDR3 reads CASSLRQGWDHSNQPQHF. The CDR3 nucleotides are TGCGCCAGCAGTCTGAGACAGGGGTGGGATCATAGCAATCAGCCCCAGCATTTT.

The chain links TRBV5-1 to TRBJ2-5; D gene unclear. The CDR3 has 13 residues. Germline-derived CDR1 and CDR2 are SGHRS and YFSETQ. Trimming cost V 1 base and J 1 base, with 5 bases left between them. This chain's CDR3 is CASSLRIQETQYF. The DNA of the CDR3 is TGCGCCAGCAGCTTGCGTATCCAAGAGACCCAGTACTTC.

The rearrangement links TRBV27 to TRBJ2-7; 15 bases are a match to TRBD2. V gave up 3 bases and J gave up 6 bases; unmatched junction bases: 9. Germline V lookup: CDR1 MNHEY, CDR2 SMNVEV (reference sequence). The CDR3 is made up of 17 amino acids. The CDR3 DNA is TGTGCCAGCAGTTTTACACCTGGACTAGCGGGAGGGGTCGAGCAGTACTTC. Its protein is CASSFTPGLAGGVEQYF.